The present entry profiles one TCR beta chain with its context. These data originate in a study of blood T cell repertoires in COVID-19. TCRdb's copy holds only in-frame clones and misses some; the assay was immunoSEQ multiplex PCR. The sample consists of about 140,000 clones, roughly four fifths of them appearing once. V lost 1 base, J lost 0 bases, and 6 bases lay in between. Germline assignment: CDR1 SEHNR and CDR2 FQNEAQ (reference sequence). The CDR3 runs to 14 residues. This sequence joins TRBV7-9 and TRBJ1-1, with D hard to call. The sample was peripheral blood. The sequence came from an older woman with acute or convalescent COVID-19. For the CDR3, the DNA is TGTGCCAGCAGCTTAGGCGGCATGAACACTGAAGCTTTCTTT. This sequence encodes CASSLGGMNTEAFF.